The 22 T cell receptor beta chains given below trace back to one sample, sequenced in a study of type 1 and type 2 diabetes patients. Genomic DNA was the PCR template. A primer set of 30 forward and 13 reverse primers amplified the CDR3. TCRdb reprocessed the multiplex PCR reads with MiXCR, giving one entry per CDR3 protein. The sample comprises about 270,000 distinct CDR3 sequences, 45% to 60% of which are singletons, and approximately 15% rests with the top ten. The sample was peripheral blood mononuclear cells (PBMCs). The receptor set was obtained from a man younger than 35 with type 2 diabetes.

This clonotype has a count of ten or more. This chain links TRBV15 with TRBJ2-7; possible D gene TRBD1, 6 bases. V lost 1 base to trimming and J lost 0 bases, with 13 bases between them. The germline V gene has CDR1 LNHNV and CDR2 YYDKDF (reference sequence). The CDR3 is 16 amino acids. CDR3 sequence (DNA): TGTGCCACCAGCAGAGGAAGGCAGGGGCACTCCTACGAGCAGTACTTC. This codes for CATSRGRQGHSYEQYF.

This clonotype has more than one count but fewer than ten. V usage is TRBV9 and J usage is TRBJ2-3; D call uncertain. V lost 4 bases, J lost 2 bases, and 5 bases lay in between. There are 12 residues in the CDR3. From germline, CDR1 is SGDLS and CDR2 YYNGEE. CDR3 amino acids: CASSIYTDTQYF. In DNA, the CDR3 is TGTGCCAGCAGCATCTACACAGATACGCAGTATTTT.

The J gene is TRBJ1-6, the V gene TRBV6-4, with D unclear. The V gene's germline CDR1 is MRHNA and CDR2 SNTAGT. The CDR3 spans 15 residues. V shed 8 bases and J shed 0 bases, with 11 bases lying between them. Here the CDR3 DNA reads TGTGCCAGCGGGATGGGGAGCTCCTATAATTCACCCCTCCACTTT. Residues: CASGMGSSYNSPLHF.

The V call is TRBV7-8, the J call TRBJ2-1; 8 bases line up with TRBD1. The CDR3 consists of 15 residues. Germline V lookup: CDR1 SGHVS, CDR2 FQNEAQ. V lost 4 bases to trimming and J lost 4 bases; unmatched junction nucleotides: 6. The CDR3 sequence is CASSSWTGKYNEQFF. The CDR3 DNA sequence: TGTGCCAGCAGCTCATGGACAGGGAAATACAATGAGCAGTTCTTC.

For the CDR3, the DNA is TGTGCCAGCAGGGACGCAGGGTACTCCTACGAGCAGTACTTC. It is translated as CASRDAGYSYEQYF. The J gene is TRBJ2-7, the V gene TRBV12-3 or TRBV12-4; perhaps TRBD1 as D (5 bases). V lost 6 bases and J lost 0, with 12 bases in between. There are 14 residues in the CDR3.

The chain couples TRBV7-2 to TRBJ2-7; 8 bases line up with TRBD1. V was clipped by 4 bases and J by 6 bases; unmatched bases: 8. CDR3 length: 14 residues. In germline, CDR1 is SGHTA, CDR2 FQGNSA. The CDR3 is CASSSGQGTPEQYF. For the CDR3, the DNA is TGTGCCAGCAGCTCCGGACAGGGAACCCCCGAGCAGTACTTC. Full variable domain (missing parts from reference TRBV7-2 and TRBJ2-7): GAGVSQSPSNKVTEKGKDVELRCDPISGHTALYWYRQSLGQGLEFLIYFQGNSAPDKSGLPSDRFSAERTGGSVSTLTIQRTQQEDSAVYLCASSSGQGTPEQYFGPGTRLTVT.

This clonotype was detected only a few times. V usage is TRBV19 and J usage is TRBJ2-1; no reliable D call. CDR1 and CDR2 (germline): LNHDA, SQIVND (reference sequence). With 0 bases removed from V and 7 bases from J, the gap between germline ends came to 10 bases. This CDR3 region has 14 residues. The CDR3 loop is CASSIDENWNEQFF. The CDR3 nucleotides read TGTGCCAGTAGTATAGACGAGAATTGGAATGAGCAGTTCTTC.

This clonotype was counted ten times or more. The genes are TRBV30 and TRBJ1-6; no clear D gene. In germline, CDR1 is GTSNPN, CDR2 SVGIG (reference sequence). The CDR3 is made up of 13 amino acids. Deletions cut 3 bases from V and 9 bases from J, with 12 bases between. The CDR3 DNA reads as TGTGCCTGGAGACGGGCAGCGGGTTCACCCCTCCACTTT. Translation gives CAWRRAAGSPLHF.

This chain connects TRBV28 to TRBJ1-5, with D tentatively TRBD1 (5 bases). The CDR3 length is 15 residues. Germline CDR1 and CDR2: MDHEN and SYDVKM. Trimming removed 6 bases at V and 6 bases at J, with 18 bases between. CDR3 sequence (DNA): TGTGCCAGCAGCCATGATAGGGGCGCGGGTCAGCCCCAGCATTTT. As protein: CASSHDRGAGQPQHF. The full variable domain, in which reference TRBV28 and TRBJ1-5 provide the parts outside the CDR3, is DVKVTQSSRYLVKRTGEKVFLECVQDMDHENMFWYRQDPGLGLRLIYFSYDVKMKEKGDIPEGYSVSREKKERFSLILESASTNQTSMYLCASSHDRGAGQPQHFGDGTRLSIL.

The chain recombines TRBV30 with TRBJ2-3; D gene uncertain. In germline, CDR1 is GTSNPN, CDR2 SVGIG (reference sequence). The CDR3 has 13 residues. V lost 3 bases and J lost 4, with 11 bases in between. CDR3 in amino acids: CAWRDLGADTQYF. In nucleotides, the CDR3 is TGTGCCTGGAGGGACCTTGGCGCAGATACGCAGTATTTT.

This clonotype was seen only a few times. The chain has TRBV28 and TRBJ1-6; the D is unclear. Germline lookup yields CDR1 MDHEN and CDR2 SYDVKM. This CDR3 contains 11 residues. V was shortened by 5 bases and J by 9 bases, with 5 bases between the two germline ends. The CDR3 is CASSIGSPLHF. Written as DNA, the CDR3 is TGTGCCAGCAGTATAGGTTCACCCCTCCACTTT.

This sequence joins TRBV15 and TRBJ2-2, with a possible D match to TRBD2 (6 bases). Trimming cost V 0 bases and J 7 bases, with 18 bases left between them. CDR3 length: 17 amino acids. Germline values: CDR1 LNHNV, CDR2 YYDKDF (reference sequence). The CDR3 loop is CATSRDYDGGYDGELFF. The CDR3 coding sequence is TGTGCCACCAGCAGAGACTATGATGGGGGGTATGACGGGGAGCTGTTTTTT.

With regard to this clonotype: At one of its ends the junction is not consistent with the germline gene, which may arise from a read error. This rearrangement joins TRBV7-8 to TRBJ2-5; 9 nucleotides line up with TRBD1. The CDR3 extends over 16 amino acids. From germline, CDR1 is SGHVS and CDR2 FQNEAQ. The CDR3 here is CASSGGTGTDQETQYF. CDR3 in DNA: TGCGCCAGCAGTGGTGGGACAGGGACCGATCAAGAGACCCAGTACTTC.

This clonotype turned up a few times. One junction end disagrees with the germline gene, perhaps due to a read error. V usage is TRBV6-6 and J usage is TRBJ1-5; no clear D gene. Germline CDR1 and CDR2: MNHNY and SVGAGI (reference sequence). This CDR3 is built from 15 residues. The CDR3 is CAISESGSLNQPQHF. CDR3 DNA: TGTGCCATCAGTGAGTCGGGGTCCTTGAATCAGCCCCAGCATTTT.

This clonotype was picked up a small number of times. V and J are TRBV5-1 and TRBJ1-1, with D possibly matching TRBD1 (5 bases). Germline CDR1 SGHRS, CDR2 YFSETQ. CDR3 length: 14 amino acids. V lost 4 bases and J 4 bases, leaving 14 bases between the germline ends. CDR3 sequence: CASSPTPGSTEAFF. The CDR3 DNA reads TGCGCCAGCAGCCCCACCCCAGGGAGCACTGAAGCTTTCTTT.

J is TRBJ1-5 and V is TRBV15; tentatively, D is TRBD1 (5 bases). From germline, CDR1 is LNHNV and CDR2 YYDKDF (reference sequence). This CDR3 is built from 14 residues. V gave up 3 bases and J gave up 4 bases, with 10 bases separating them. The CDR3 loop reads CATSSLTVNQPQHF. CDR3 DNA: TGTGCCACCAGCAGTCTGACAGTAAATCAGCCCCAGCATTTT.

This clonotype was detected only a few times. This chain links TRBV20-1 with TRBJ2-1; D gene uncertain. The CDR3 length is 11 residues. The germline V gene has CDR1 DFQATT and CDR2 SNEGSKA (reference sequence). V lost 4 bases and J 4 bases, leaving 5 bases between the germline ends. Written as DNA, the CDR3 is TGCAGTGCTACCGCATACAATGAGCAGTTCTTC. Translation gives CSATAYNEQFF.

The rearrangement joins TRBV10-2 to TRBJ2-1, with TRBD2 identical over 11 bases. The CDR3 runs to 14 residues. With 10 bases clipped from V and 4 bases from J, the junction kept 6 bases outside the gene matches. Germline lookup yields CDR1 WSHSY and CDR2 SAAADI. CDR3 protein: CAIGLAGVYNEQFF. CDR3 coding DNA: TGCGCCATCGGACTAGCGGGCGTATACAATGAGCAGTTCTTC.

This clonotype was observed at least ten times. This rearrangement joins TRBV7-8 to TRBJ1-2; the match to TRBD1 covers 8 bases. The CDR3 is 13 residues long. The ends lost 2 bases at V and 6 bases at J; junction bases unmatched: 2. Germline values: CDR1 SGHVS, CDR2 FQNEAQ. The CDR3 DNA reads TGTGCCAGCAGCTTATCAGGGGGCGATGGCTACACCTTC. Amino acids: CASSLSGGDGYTF.

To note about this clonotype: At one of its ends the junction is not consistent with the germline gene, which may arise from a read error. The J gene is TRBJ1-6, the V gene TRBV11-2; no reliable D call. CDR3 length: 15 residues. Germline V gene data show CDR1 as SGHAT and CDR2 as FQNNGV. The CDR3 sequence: CASRKQPAGNSPLHF. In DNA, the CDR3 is TGTGCCAGCAGGAAACAGCCAGCGGGGAATTCACCCCTCCACTTC.

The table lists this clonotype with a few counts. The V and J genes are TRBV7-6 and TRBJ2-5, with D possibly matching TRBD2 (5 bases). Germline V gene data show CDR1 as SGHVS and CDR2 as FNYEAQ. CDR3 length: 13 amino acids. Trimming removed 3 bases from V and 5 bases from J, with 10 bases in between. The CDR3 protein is CASSFRGWETQYF. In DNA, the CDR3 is TGTGCCAGCAGCTTTCGGGGATGGGAGACCCAGTACTTC.

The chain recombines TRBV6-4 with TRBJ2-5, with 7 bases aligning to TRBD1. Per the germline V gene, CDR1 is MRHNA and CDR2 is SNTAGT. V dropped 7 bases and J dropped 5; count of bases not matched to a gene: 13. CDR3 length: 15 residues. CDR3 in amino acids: CASKFDRAFSETQYF. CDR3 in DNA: TGTGCCAGCAAGTTCGACAGGGCTTTCTCCGAGACCCAGTACTTC.